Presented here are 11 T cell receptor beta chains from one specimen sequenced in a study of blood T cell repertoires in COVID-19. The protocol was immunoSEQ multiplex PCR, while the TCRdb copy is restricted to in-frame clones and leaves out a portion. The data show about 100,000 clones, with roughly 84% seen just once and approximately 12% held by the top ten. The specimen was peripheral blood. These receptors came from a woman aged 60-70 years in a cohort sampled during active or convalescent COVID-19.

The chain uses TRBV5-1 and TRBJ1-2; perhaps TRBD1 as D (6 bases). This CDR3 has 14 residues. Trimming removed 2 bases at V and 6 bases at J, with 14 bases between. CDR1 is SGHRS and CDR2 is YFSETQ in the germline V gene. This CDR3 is CASSFPSGGHGYTF. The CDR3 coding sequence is TGCGCCAGCAGCTTCCCCTCTGGGGGCCATGGCTACACCTTC.

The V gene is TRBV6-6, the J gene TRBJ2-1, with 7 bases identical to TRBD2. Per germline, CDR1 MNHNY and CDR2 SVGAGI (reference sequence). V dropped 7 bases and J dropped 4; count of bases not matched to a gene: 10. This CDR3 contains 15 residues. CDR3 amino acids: CASMGGRAQYNEQFF. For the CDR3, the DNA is TGTGCCAGCATGGGGGGGAGGGCACAATACAATGAGCAGTTCTTC.

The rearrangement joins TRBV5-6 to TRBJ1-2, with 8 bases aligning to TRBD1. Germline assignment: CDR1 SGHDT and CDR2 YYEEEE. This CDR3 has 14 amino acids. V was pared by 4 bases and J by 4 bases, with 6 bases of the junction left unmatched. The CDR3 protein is CASSPGQGSYGYTF. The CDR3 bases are TGTGCCAGCAGCCCAGGACAGGGTAGCTATGGCTACACCTTC.

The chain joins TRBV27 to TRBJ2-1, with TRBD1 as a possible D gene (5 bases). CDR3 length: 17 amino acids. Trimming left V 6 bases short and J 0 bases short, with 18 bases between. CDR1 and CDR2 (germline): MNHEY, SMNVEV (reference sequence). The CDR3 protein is CASSPARTRSSYNEQFF. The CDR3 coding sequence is TGTGCCAGCAGCCCAGCCCGGACAAGGAGCTCCTACAATGAGCAGTTCTTC.

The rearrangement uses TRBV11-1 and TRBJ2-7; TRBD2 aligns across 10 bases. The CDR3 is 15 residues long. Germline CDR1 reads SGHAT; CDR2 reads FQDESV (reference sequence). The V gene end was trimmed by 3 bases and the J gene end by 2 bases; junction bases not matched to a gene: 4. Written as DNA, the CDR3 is TGTGCCAGCAGCTTTCTAGCGGGGGTTACCTACGAGCAGTACTTC. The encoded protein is CASSFLAGVTYEQYF. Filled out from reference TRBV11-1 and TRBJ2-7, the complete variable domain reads EAEVAQSPRYKITEKSQAVAFWCDPISGHATLYWYRQILGQGPELLVQFQDESVVDDSQLPKDRFSAERLKGVDSTLKIQPAELGDSAMYLCASSFLAGVTYEQYFGPGTRLTVT.

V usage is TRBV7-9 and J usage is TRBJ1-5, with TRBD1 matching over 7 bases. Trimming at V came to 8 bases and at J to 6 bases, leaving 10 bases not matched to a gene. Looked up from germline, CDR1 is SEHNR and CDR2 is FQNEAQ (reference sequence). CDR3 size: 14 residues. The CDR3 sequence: CASGPTGTRQPQHF. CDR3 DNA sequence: TGTGCCAGCGGTCCGACAGGGACTCGTCAGCCCCAGCATTTT.

As DNA, the CDR3 is TGTGCCAGCAGCTTGATGGGCAGGGGGCGATCCTACGAGCAGTACTTC. This encodes CASSLMGRGRSYEQYF. The chain combines TRBV11-2 with TRBJ2-7; 8 bases map to TRBD1. Germline CDR1 reads SGHAT; CDR2 reads FQNNGV. The CDR3 sequence is 16 residues long. The V and J ends lost 3 bases and 1 base, in that order; junction bases with no gene match: 8.

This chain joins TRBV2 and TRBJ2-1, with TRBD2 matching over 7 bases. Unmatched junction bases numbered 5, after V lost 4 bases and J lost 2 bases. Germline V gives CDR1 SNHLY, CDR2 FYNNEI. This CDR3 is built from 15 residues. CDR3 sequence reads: CASSATSEPYNEQFF. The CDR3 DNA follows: TGTGCCAGCAGTGCCACTAGCGAGCCCTACAATGAGCAGTTCTTC.

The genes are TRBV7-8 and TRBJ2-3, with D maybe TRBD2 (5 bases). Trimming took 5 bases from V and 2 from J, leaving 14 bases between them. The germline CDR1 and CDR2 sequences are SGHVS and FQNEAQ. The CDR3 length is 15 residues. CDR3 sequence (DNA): TGTGCCAGCAGCCCGGGATTTTCTCTCACAGATACGCAGTATTTT. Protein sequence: CASSPGFSLTDTQYF.

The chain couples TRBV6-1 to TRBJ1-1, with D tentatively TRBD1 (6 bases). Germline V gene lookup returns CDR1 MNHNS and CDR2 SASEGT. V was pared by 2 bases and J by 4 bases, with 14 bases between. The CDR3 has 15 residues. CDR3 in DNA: TGTGCCAGCAGTGAAAGGGGGGGCGCGAGCACTGAAGCTTTCTTT. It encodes CASSERGGASTEAFF.

CDR3 nucleotides: TGTGCCAGCAGCCACCTCCCGGGACAGGGACCCCACGAGCAGTACTTC. Translating it yields CASSHLPGQGPHEQYF. The chain has TRBV3-1 (or the pseudogene TRBV3-2) and TRBJ2-7, with TRBD1 identical over 9 bases. The CDR3 has 16 amino acids. V was clipped by 3 bases and J by 5 bases; unmatched bases: 11. Germline loops: CDR1 LGHDT, CDR2 YNNKEL (reference sequence).